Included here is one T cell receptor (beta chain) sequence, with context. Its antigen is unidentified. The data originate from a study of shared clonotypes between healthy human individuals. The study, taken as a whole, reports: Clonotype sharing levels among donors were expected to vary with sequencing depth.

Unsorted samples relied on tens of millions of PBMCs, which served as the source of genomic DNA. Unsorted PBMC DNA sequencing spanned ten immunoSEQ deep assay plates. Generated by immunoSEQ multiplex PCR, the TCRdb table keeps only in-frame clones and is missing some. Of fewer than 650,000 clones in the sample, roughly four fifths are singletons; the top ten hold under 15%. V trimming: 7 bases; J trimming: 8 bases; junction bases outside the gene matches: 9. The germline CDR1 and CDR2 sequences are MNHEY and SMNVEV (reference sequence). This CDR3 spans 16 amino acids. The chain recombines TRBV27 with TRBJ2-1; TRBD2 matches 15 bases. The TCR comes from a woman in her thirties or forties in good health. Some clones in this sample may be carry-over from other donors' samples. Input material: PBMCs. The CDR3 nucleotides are TGTGCCAGCAACGGACTAGCGGGAGGGCGAATAGATGAGCAGTTCTTC. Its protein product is CASNGLAGGRIDEQFF.